The 28 T cell receptor beta chains presented below share a single source sample, sequenced in a study of T cells in Graves' hyperthyroidism and ophthalmopathy. RNA transcripts yielded amplified TCR beta CDR3 regions. When the TCR CDR3 underwent first-round RT-PCR, the HTBI primer set was used. TCRdb passed the multiplex PCR reads through MiXCR, listing each CDR3 protein once. The sample lists 700,000 to 950,000 distinct CDR3 sequences; approximately 40% were seen once. The specimen sequenced was blood. These receptors all stem from a woman aged 40 to 55 with Graves' hyperthyroidism.

This clonotype was seen ten or more times. The chain employs TRBV9 and TRBJ1-2; perhaps TRBD1 as D (6 bases). The CDR3 is made up of 16 amino acids. The germline V gene has CDR1 SGDLS and CDR2 YYNGEE. V was shortened by 0 bases and J by 7 bases, with 19 bases between the two germline ends. The CDR3 DNA reads TGTGCCAGCAGCGTAGATGCTCCAGGGGAATCTTCTGGCTACACCTTC. Residues: CASSVDAPGESSGYTF.

The chain has TRBV9 and TRBJ1-1; 7 bases fit TRBD1. Trimming removed 8 bases from V and 4 bases from J; junction bases left unmatched: 17. The CDR3 loop spans 16 amino acids. Germline V gene data show CDR1 as SGDLS and CDR2 as YYNGEE. The CDR3 nucleotides are TGTGCCAGGAGCCCGGTGGGGGACAGCGCAATCACTGAAGCTTTCTTT. Its protein is CARSPVGDSAITEAFF. Looking up the rest from reference TRBV9 and TRBJ1-1 gives the full variable domain: DSGVTQTPKHLITATGQRVTLRCSPRSGDLSVYWYQQSLDQGLQFLIQYYNGEERAKGNILERFSAQQFPDLHSELNLSSLELGDSALYFCARSPVGDSAITEAFFGQGTRLTVV.

The CDR3 loop is CASVRSNTGELFF. As DNA, the CDR3 is TGTGCCAGCGTCCGAAGTAACACCGGGGAGCTGTTTTTT. The rearrangement joins TRBV12-3 or TRBV12-4 to TRBJ2-2; D call uncertain. The CDR3 is made up of 13 amino acids. Trimming pared 8 bases from V and 2 bases from J, leaving 9 bases between.

The V gene is TRBV5-4, the J gene TRBJ2-3; no clear D gene. Trimming stripped 4 bases from V and 5 bases from J, with 20 bases between. Germline V gene data show CDR1 as SGHNT and CDR2 as YYREEE (reference sequence). The CDR3 is 16 residues long. As DNA, the CDR3 is TGTGCCAGCAGCCTCTGGGCCCAAACAACCGGAGATACGCAGTATTTT. This sequence encodes CASSLWAQTTGDTQYF.

Of note for this clonotype: One base away lies a much larger clone, so this may be a sequencing read error. The chain's CDR3 is CASGTGGNLGTQYF. The CDR3 bases are TGCGCCAGCGGTACAGGGGGAAATCTCGGGACCCAGTACTTC. V usage is TRBV10-1 and J usage is TRBJ2-5; TRBD1 aligns across 8 bases. Looked up from germline, CDR1 is WNHNN and CDR2 is SYGVQD (reference sequence). The V and J ends lost 8 bases and 7 bases, in that order; junction bases with no gene match: 12. This CDR3 region has 14 residues.

This clonotype has just a few counts. The chain joins TRBV20-1 to TRBJ2-5, with no clear D. The CDR3 sequence is 17 residues long. The germline V and J ends were trimmed by 1 base and 5 bases, with 23 bases remaining between them. CDR1 and CDR2 (germline): DFQATT, SNEGSKA (reference sequence). The CDR3 is CSARVVDPVNMWETQYF. The CDR3 DNA sequence: TGCAGTGCTAGAGTGGTCGACCCGGTAAACATGTGGGAGACCCAGTACTTC.

With respect to this clonotype: Being one base from a much bigger clone, this may be a read error. The gene calls are TRBV2 and TRBJ1-1; D may be TRBD1 (5 bases). The CDR3 has 16 residues. The germline V gene has CDR1 SNHLY and CDR2 FYNNEI. V lost 4 bases to trimming and J lost 0 bases, with 15 bases between them. Here the CDR3 DNA reads TGTGCCAGCAGTGCGGTCCTCGGGGCAGTGAACACTGAAGCTTTCTTT. Amino acid sequence: CASSAVLGAVNTEAFF.

This clonotype was counted at least ten times. The V call is TRBV19, the J call TRBJ1-1, with D uncertain. Germline V CDR1 and CDR2: LNHDA, SQIVND (reference sequence). This CDR3 has 13 amino acids. Trimming left V 6 bases short and J 1 base short, with 9 bases between. CDR3 region: CASRSRENTEAFF. CDR3 sequence (DNA): TGTGCCAGTAGGAGTCGTGAGAACACTGAAGCTTTCTTT. The complete variable domain, with remaining parts taken from reference TRBV19 and TRBJ1-1, reads DGGITQSPKYLFRKEGQNVTLSCEQNLNHDAMYWYRQDPGQGLRLIYYSQIVNDFQKGDIAEGYSVSREKKESFPLTVTSAQKNPTAFYLCASRSRENTEAFFGQGTRLTVV.

A word on this clonotype: This may arise from a read error, as a much more abundant clone is one base away. This chain uses TRBV20-1 with TRBJ2-5; unclear D gene. The CDR3 runs to 12 residues. V lost 5 bases, J lost 5 bases, and 12 bases lay in between. Germline assignment: CDR1 DFQATT and CDR2 SNEGSKA (reference sequence). This chain's CDR3 is CSAPSGSETQYF. The CDR3 DNA reads as TGCAGTGCTCCGTCGGGTAGTGAGACCCAGTACTTC.

J is TRBJ2-7 and V is TRBV5-1, with 10 bases matching TRBD2. The CDR3 loop spans 15 amino acids. Germline V gives CDR1 SGHRS, CDR2 YFSETQ. The ends lost 4 bases at V and 0 bases at J; junction bases unmatched: 4. The CDR3 here is CASSPGTSDSYEQYF. The DNA of the CDR3 is TGCGCCAGCAGCCCCGGGACTAGCGACTCCTACGAGCAGTACTTC.

This clonotype was seen repeatedly, ten times or more. The chain couples TRBV7-6 to TRBJ2-7; 8 bases are a match to TRBD1. The germline gives CDR1 SGHVS, CDR2 FNYEAQ. V lost 5 bases to trimming and J lost 3 bases; unmatched junction nucleotides: 9. The CDR3 covers 15 residues. The CDR3 nucleotides are TGTGCCAGCAGCCCCTTTGGGGACAGGTTCTACGAGCAGTACTTC. Translated: CASSPFGDRFYEQYF.

This clonotype was recorded a few times. J is TRBJ2-2 and V is TRBV12-3 or TRBV12-4; D is undetermined. CDR3 length: 15 residues. Trimming cost V 7 bases and J 8 bases, with 20 bases left between them. The CDR3 reads CASTNFPESQGELFF. The DNA of the CDR3 is TGTGCCAGCACCAATTTCCCCGAAAGTCAGGGGGAGCTGTTTTTT.

The chain links TRBV3-1 to TRBJ1-5; a weak D match, TRBD1 (5 bases). Trimming removed 7 bases at V and 11 bases at J, with 18 bases between. Germline V gene data show CDR1 as LGHDT and CDR2 as YNNKEL (reference sequence). CDR3 length: 13 residues. The CDR3: CASTPSGTETQHF. The CDR3 DNA reads as TGTGCCAGCACCCCTAGCGGGACGGAGACCCAGCATTTT.

This clonotype was counted many times. The chain links TRBV20-1 to TRBJ2-7; 8 bases map to TRBD1. Trimming took 2 bases from V and 6 from J; bases not matched to a gene: 6. The length of the CDR3 is 13 residues. The germline CDR1 and CDR2 sequences are DFQATT and SNEGSKA (reference sequence). CDR3 bases: TGCAGTGCTAGACCAGGGGGCGACGGCGAGCAGTACTTC. This encodes CSARPGGDGEQYF.

The chain has TRBV7-8 and TRBJ1-6; no reliable D call. CDR1 SGHVS and CDR2 FQNEAQ come from the germline V gene. The CDR3 loop spans 12 amino acids. The V end lost 6 bases, the J end lost 15 bases, and 15 bases lay between the germline ends. The CDR3 nucleotides read TGTGCCAGCAGTTTAACGAGGGTGGTCCTCCACTTT. Its protein product is CASSLTRVVLHF.

A single count supports this clonotype. The chain carries TRBV15 and TRBJ1-1; a weak D match, TRBD1 (5 bases). Germline CDR1 LNHNV, CDR2 YYDKDF (reference sequence). V was shortened by 0 bases and J by 12 bases, with 20 bases between the two germline ends. There are 15 residues in the CDR3. This CDR3 reads CATSRDPPGNGYPFF. Written as DNA, the CDR3 is TGTGCCACCAGCAGAGATCCGCCAGGGAACGGTTACCCTTTCTTT.

This clonotype was counted ten times or more. This sequence joins TRBV15 and TRBJ1-4; perhaps TRBD1 as D (6 bases). V shed 5 bases and J shed 8 bases, with 18 bases lying between them. This CDR3 region has 15 residues. Germline loops: CDR1 LNHNV, CDR2 YYDKDF (reference sequence). In DNA, the CDR3 is TGTGCCACCAGCCCCCGGTCGGCAGGGGTGGAAAAACTGTTTTTT. It encodes CATSPRSAGVEKLFF. Together with reference TRBV15 and TRBJ1-4, the CDR3 gives the full variable domain: DAMVIQNPRYQVTQFGKPVTLSCSQTLNHNVMYWYQQKSSQAPKLLFHYYDKDFNNEADTPDNFQSRRPNTSFCFLDIRSPGLGDTAMYLCATSPRSAGVEKLFFGSGTQLSVL.

This clonotype was detected a few times. CDR3 amino acids: CASSLARVRDTEAFF. CDR3 in DNA: TGTGCCAGCAGCTTGGCCCGGGTTAGAGACACTGAAGCTTTCTTT. V is TRBV5-6 and J is TRBJ1-1; D call uncertain. The CDR3 length is 15 residues. Germline-derived CDR1 and CDR2 are SGHDT and YYEEEE. Trimming pared 0 bases from V and 3 bases from J, leaving 12 bases between.

The rearrangement joins TRBV7-9 to TRBJ1-2, with 10 bases identical to TRBD1. V lost 6 bases to trimming and J lost 3 bases; unmatched junction nucleotides: 7. The germline CDR1 and CDR2 sequences are SEHNR and FQNEAQ (reference sequence). This CDR3 region has 15 residues. This CDR3 reads CASSSGQGGDYGYTF. DNA for the CDR3: TGTGCCAGCAGTTCAGGACAGGGGGGGGACTATGGCTACACCTTC.

Comment on this clonotype: One junction end disagrees with the germline gene, perhaps due to a read error. The chain links TRBV13 to TRBJ2-7; D not certain. The CDR3 extends over 15 amino acids. CDR1 is PRHDT and CDR2 is FYEKMQ in the germline V gene (reference sequence). In DNA form, the CDR3 reads TGTGCCAGCAGCTTAGGCGCCTCGATTGTCTACGCGCAGTACTTC. Its protein product is CASSLGASIVYAQYF.

The V call is TRBV7-9, the J call TRBJ2-5; 8 bases fit TRBD2. Germline V CDR1 and CDR2: SEHNR, FQNEAQ (reference sequence). Losses at the gene ends were 1 base for V and 1 base for J; bases not matched to a gene: 5. This CDR3 has 16 residues. The CDR3 DNA reads as TGTGCCAGCAGCTTAGATGGGACTAGGACCCAAGAGACCCAGTACTTC. It encodes CASSLDGTRTQETQYF.

This clonotype was counted many times. The chain joins TRBV20-1 to TRBJ2-7; 7 bases line up with TRBD2. Trimming at V came to 3 bases and at J to 0 bases, leaving 5 bases not matched to a gene. The germline gives CDR1 DFQATT, CDR2 SNEGSKA (reference sequence). CDR3 size: 14 residues. CDR3 region: CSARYSGGSYEQYF. The CDR3 bases are TGCAGTGCTAGGTACTCGGGGGGCTCCTACGAGCAGTACTTC.

The rearrangement links TRBV7-2 to TRBJ2-5; tentatively, D is TRBD1 or TRBD2 (5 bases each). Germline V gene lookup returns CDR1 SGHTA and CDR2 FQGNSA. The CDR3 spans 15 residues. V lost 2 bases, J lost 5 bases, and 15 bases lay in between. Written as DNA, the CDR3 is TGTGCCAGCAGCTTATGGAGGTGGGGGATGGAGACCCAGTACTTC. Translated, it gives CASSLWRWGMETQYF.

This clonotype was seen only a few times. The chain recombines TRBV6-6 with TRBJ1-2; 11 bases line up with TRBD1. This CDR3 has 14 residues. Trimming at V came to 5 bases and at J to 6 bases, leaving 5 bases not matched to a gene. Looked up from germline, CDR1 is MNHNY and CDR2 is SVGAGI (reference sequence). CDR3 protein: CASSTGTGGDGYTF. The CDR3 bases are TGTGCCAGCAGTACTGGGACAGGGGGAGATGGCTACACCTTC.

The chain links TRBV10-1 to TRBJ2-7, with a tentative D call TRBD2 (6 bases). Germline CDR1 and CDR2: WNHNN and SYGVQD (reference sequence). The CDR3 totals 13 residues. Trimming shortened V by 3 bases and J by 4 bases, and 10 bases separated the two germline ends. The CDR3 is CASSEGSGYEQYF. The CDR3 bases are TGCGCCAGCAGTGAAGGTAGCGGATACGAGCAGTACTTC.

This clonotype showed up many times. This rearrangement joins TRBV29-1 to TRBJ1-2; a weak D match, TRBD1 (5 bases). Germline lookup yields CDR1 SQVTM and CDR2 ANQGSEA. The ends were cut back, 2 bases at V and 5 bases at J, with 21 bases in the middle. CDR3 size: 16 residues. The CDR3 DNA is TGCAGCGTTGAATTCCCGGACATGCGGGGGACTTATGGCTACACCTTC. Translation gives CSVEFPDMRGTYGYTF.

This clonotype was observed at least ten times. This rearrangement joins TRBV7-2 to TRBJ1-6, with TRBD1 identical over 11 bases. V lost 2 bases to trimming and J lost 8 bases; unmatched junction nucleotides: 2. CDR1 and CDR2 (germline): SGHTA, FQGNSA. This CDR3 contains 15 residues. The CDR3 bases are TGTGCCAGCAGCTTACGGGACAGGGGGTATTCACCCCTCCACTTT. Its protein product is CASSLRDRGYSPLHF. The full variable domain, with the rest looked up from reference TRBV7-2 and TRBJ1-6, is GAGVSQSPSNKVTEKGKDVELRCDPISGHTALYWYRQSLGQGLEFLIYFQGNSAPDKSGLPSDRFSAERTGGSVSTLTIQRTQQEDSAVYLCASSLRDRGYSPLHFGNGTRLTVT.

This clonotype was picked up a small number of times. V is TRBV12-3 or TRBV12-4 and J is TRBJ1-1; weak D call: TRBD1 (5 bases). Trimming stripped 5 bases from V and 6 bases from J, with 10 bases between. The CDR3 is 12 amino acids. The DNA of the CDR3 is TGTGCCAGCAGTCCTCCAGGGTCTGAAGCTTTCTTT. It specifies CASSPPGSEAFF.